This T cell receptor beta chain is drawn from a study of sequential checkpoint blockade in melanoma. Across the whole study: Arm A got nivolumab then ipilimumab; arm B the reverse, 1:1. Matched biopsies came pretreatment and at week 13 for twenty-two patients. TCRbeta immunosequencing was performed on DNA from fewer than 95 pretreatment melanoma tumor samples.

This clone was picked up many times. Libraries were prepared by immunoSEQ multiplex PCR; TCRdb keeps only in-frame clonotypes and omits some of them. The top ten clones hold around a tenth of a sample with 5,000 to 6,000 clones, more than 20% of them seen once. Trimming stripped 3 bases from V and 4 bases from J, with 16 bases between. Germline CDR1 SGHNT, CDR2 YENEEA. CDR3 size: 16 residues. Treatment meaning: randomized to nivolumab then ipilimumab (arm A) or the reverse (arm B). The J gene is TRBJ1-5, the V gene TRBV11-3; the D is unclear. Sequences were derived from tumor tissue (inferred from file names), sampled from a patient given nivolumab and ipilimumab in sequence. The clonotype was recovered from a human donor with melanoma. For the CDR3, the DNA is TGTGCCAGCAGCTTGTGGAGGGTCGGTGAAAATCAGCCCCAGCATTTT. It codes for CASSLWRVGENQPQHF.